Given below is one T cell receptor beta chain in context. Its target is not known. The study drew all its donors from Caucasian adults living in Nashville, Tennessee. This sample was taken from a study of shared clonotypes between healthy human individuals. Study-wide background: The study drew on two women and a few men aged 18 to 49 as donors.

CDR3 size: 14 residues. Germline V gene sequence: CDR1 SGHKS, CDR2 YYEKEE (reference sequence). V shed 2 bases, J shed 4 bases, and the junction held 3 bases outside the gene matches. The study's findings and limits: Naive CD4 clonotypes were shared across a handful of donors at roughly 5.5%. Naive subsets typically showed greater estimated richness than memory subsets.

Profiled with immunoSEQ multiplex PCR; TCRdb holds only in-frame clones, not every one. In the table there are about 600,000 clones, 97% of which are singletons. Sequencing used naive CD4+ T cells sorted from blood. The subset here: CD45RA+ positively selected. The chain employs TRBV5-5 and TRBJ1-5, with 7 bases fitting TRBD1. The receptor was derived from a woman in her twenties or thirties in good health. The CDR3 loop is CASSFGTENQPQHF. The CDR3 DNA follows: TGTGCCAGCAGCTTTGGGACAGAGAATCAGCCCCAGCATTTT.